The 22 T cell receptor beta chains listed next were all sequenced from one sample in a study of tumour-infiltrating T cells in Burkitt lymphoma. Profiling relied on immunoSEQ multiplex PCR, and the TCRdb table lists in-frame clones only, not all of them. The top ten clones hold around 7.2% of a sample with 13,000 to 15,000 clones, 75% of them seen once. Sample: tumor tissue. Receptors originate from a human donor with diffuse large B-cell lymphoma.

The rearrangement joins TRBV4-1 to TRBJ1-3; TRBD1 matches 7 bases. V trimming: 4 bases; J trimming: 0 bases; junction bases outside the gene matches: 12. This CDR3 is 18 amino acids long. Germline V lookup: CDR1 MGHRA, CDR2 YSYEKL. The DNA for the CDR3 is TGCGCCAGCAGCCCCCGGGACAGAGGGACCGACTCTGGAAACACCATATATTTT. This sequence encodes CASSPRDRGTDSGNTIYF.

The chain has TRBV7-9 and TRBJ2-1; D is possibly TRBD2 (5 bases). Germline loops: CDR1 SEHNR, CDR2 FQNEAQ (reference sequence). CDR3 length equals 16 residues. The germline V and J ends were trimmed by 1 base and 2 bases, with 12 bases remaining between them. CDR3 in DNA: TGTGCCAGCAGCTTAGGTGGGAGAGGCACCTACAATGAGCAGTTCTTC. Translating it yields CASSLGGRGTYNEQFF.

The V and J genes are TRBV19 and TRBJ2-1; D is perhaps TRBD2 (5 bases). This CDR3 contains 12 residues. The V gene's germline CDR1 is LNHDA and CDR2 SQIVND (reference sequence). Trimming left V 5 bases short and J 8 bases short, with 10 bases between. CDR3 in amino acids: CASSPSGYEQFF. The CDR3 DNA follows: TGTGCCAGTAGTCCCTCGGGGTATGAGCAGTTCTTC. Looking up the rest from reference TRBV19 and TRBJ2-1 gives the full variable domain: DGGITQSPKYLFRKEGQNVTLSCEQNLNHDAMYWYRQDPGQGLRLIYYSQIVNDFQKGDIAEGYSVSREKKESFPLTVTSAQKNPTAFYLCASSPSGYEQFFGPGTRLTVL.

CDR3 loop: CASSLRLASDTQYF. CDR3 coding DNA: TGTGCCAGCAGCTTACGACTAGCAAGTGATACGCAGTATTTT. V gene TRBV11-3 combines with J gene TRBJ2-3, with 7 nucleotides matching TRBD2. Trimming took 2 bases from V and 6 from J; bases not matched to a gene: 5. Germline lookup yields CDR1 SGHNT and CDR2 YENEEA. The CDR3 spans 14 residues.

The chain joins TRBV10-3 to TRBJ2-7, with 9 positions matching TRBD2. The CDR3 sequence is 15 residues long. Germline-derived CDR1 and CDR2 are ENHRY and SYGVKD. V shed 4 bases and J 0 bases; nucleotides not matched to a gene: 4. CDR3 protein: CAISASSGTSYEQYF. CDR3 DNA sequence: TGTGCCATCAGTGCATCTAGCGGGACCTCCTACGAGCAGTACTTC.

Sample share makes this clone medium-sized. The chain joins TRBV21-1 to TRBJ2-7. TRBV21-1 is a recognized pseudogene. The length of the CDR3 is 15 residues. CDR3 nucleotides: TGTGCCAGCAGCAACATCCGGGACCCCATCTACGAGCAGTACGTC. Protein: CASSNIRDPIYEQYV.

This clone was counted only a few times. The chain couples TRBV7-6 to TRBJ1-4; D gene uncertain. The CDR3 covers 12 residues. Germline CDR1 SGHVS, CDR2 FNYEAQ. Trimming took off 1 base at V and 8 bases at J, with 5 bases between the two ends. CDR3 DNA: TGTGCCAGCAGCTTAGGAGGGGAAAAACTGTTTTTT. Its translation: CASSLGGEKLFF.

V usage is TRBV5-1 and J usage is TRBJ1-2; D is unresolved. The CDR3 contains 15 residues. Per germline, CDR1 SGHRS and CDR2 YFSETQ. V was shortened by 4 bases and J by 1 base, with 14 bases between the two germline ends. Here the CDR3 reads CASSEGRIFNYGYTF. The CDR3 region has the DNA TGCGCCAGCAGCGAAGGACGGATATTTAACTATGGCTACACCTTC.

CDR3 residues: CASSHSGRAAYEQYF. In DNA, the CDR3 is TGTGCCAGCAGCCATAGCGGGAGGGCTGCCTACGAGCAGTACTTC. This rearrangement joins TRBV14 to TRBJ2-7; 11 nucleotides line up with TRBD2. This CDR3 contains 15 residues. Germline values: CDR1 SGHDN, CDR2 FVKESK. Trimming removed 3 bases from V and 2 bases from J; junction bases left unmatched: 3. The full variable domain, rest sourced from reference TRBV14 and TRBJ2-7, is EAGVTQFPSHSVIEKGQTVTLRCDPISGHDNLYWYRRVMGKEIKFLLHFVKESKQDESGMPNNRFLAERTGGTYSTLKVQPAELEDSGVYFCASSHSGRAAYEQYFGPGTRLTVT.

The sample holds one count of this clone. The rearrangement uses TRBV9 and TRBJ1-2; 7 nucleotides agree with TRBD1. Germline CDR1 is SGDLS and CDR2 is YYNGEE. The V and J ends lost 5 bases and 2 bases, in that order; junction bases with no gene match: 6. The CDR3 is 14 residues long. CDR3 residues: CASRARQGNYGYTF. Written as DNA, the CDR3 is TGTGCCAGCAGAGCCCGACAGGGAAACTATGGCTACACCTTC.

The rearrangement links TRBV7-8 to TRBJ2-3; D not resolved. The CDR3 is 14 residues long. Trimming left V 3 bases short and J 4 bases short, with 11 bases between. Germline lookup yields CDR1 SGHVS and CDR2 FQNEAQ. The CDR3 nucleotides read TGTGCCAGCAGCTTCATCCGACCCGCAGATACGCAGTATTTT. Translation gives CASSFIRPADTQYF.

The chain joins TRBV28 to TRBJ2-1, with D perhaps being TRBD1 or TRBD2 (5 bases each). There are 12 residues in the CDR3. The germline V gene encodes CDR1 MDHEN and CDR2 SYDVKM. CDR3 nucleotides: TGTGCGATCCGGGACCGCAACAATGAGCAGTTCTTC. As protein: CAIRDRNNEQFF.

This clone was counted between two and nine times. The chain combines TRBV6-5 with TRBJ2-4; D is uncertain. Deletions cut 0 bases from V and 7 bases from J, with 7 bases between. CDR3 length equals 13 residues. Germline lookup yields CDR1 MNHEY and CDR2 SVGAGI. The CDR3 coding sequence is TGTGCCAGCAGTTACTCGAGACTTAACATTCAGTACTTC. Amino acids: CASSYSRLNIQYF.

This chain joins TRBV5-6 and TRBJ1-5, with 7 bases aligning to TRBD1. Trimming removed 4 bases from V and 6 bases from J; junction bases left unmatched: 4. Germline V gene sequence: CDR1 SGHDT, CDR2 YYEEEE. The CDR3 loop spans 13 amino acids. DNA of the CDR3: TGTGCCAGCAGCCATACAGGGGCTCAGCCCCAGCATTTT. It yields the protein CASSHTGAQPQHF. The whole variable domain, remainder taken from reference TRBV5-6 and TRBJ1-5, is DAGVTQSPTHLIKTRGQQVTLRCSPKSGHDTVSWYQQALGQGPQFIFQYYEEEERQRGNFPDRFSGHQFPNYSSELNVNALLLGDSALYLCASSHTGAQPQHFGDGTRLSIL.

This clone was found a few times. The chain combines TRBV30 with TRBJ2-6; D call uncertain. Germline V CDR1 and CDR2: GTSNPN, SVGIG (reference sequence). The CDR3 is 17 residues long. V was trimmed by 3 bases and J by 0 bases, leaving 15 bases between them. The CDR3 sequence: CAWRGIDSGSGANVLTF. The CDR3 bases are TGTGCCTGGAGGGGTATTGACTCCGGCTCTGGGGCCAACGTCCTGACTTTC. The whole variable domain, remainder taken from reference TRBV30 and TRBJ2-6, is SQTIHQWPATLVQPVGSPLSLECTVEGTSNPNLYWYRQAAGRGLQLLFYSVGIGQISSEVPQNLSASRPQDRQFILSSKKLLLSDSGFYLCAWRGIDSGSGANVLTFGAGSRLTVL.

The DNA of the CDR3 is TGTGCCAGCAGTTTTAAAGGGGGACTAGCGGGAGTAATCCCCGAGCAGTACTTC. Protein: CASSFKGGLAGVIPEQYF. The rearrangement links TRBV27 to TRBJ2-7, with 14 positions matching TRBD2. The germline CDR1 and CDR2 sequences are MNHEY and SMNVEV (reference sequence). J gave up 6 bases and V 3 bases, and 13 bases lay outside the gene matches. This CDR3 has 18 amino acids.

The gene calls are TRBV21-1 and TRBJ1-4; no DNA check was done on the table's D call, TRBD1. TRBV21-1 is a documented pseudogene. The CDR3 runs 16 residues. The CDR3, as DNA: TGTGCCAGCAGCAAATTACAAGTTGCAACTAATGAAAAACTGTTTTTT. This sequence encodes CASSKLQVATNEKLFF.

This clone came up a few times. The genes are TRBV10-3 and TRBJ2-7, with D unresolved. From germline, CDR1 is ENHRY and CDR2 SYGVKD. V shed 4 bases and J shed 2 bases, with 3 bases lying between them. The CDR3 totals 11 residues. CDR3 sequence (DNA): TGTGCCATCAGTGGGGCCTACGAGCAGTACTTC. Amino acid sequence: CAISGAYEQYF.

DNA of the CDR3: TGTGCCTGGAGTGTACGAGGCTACAATGAGCAGTTCTTC. Translating gives CAWSVRGYNEQFF. The V and J genes are TRBV30 and TRBJ2-1; no firm D call. Trimming took 0 bases from V and 3 from J, leaving 6 bases between them. The CDR3 runs to 13 residues. In germline, CDR1 is GTSNPN, CDR2 SVGIG (reference sequence).

This chain connects TRBV11-1 to TRBJ1-1; D perhaps matches TRBD1 (5 bases). Germline values: CDR1 SGHAT, CDR2 FQDESV (reference sequence). The CDR3 runs 14 residues. With 5 bases removed from V and 7 bases from J, the gap between germline ends came to 17 bases. The CDR3 DNA reads as TGTGCCAGCAGCCCAGGGCAGGCCTGGGATGAAGCTTTCTTT. It encodes CASSPGQAWDEAFF.

The chain is built from TRBV9 and TRBJ2-1; D is unclear. The V end was cut by 2 bases, the J end by 8 bases, with 8 bases between. Germline V gene sequence: CDR1 SGDLS, CDR2 YYNGEE. The CDR3 contains 12 residues. The CDR3 protein is CASSVVAHEQFF. Written as DNA, the CDR3 is TGTGCCAGCAGCGTGGTGGCCCATGAGCAGTTCTTC.

The chain employs TRBV4-1 and TRBJ2-7; D not resolved. This CDR3 is 13 amino acids long. From germline, CDR1 is MGHRA and CDR2 YSYEKL. V lost 0 bases and J 2 bases, leaving 5 bases between the germline ends. The CDR3 nucleotides read TGCGCCAGCAGCCAAGACGGTACCTACGAGCAGTACGTC. Its protein product is CASSQDGTYEQYV.